The 2 T cell receptor beta chains below come from one sample, sequenced in a study of blood T cell repertoires in COVID-19. Profiled with immunoSEQ multiplex PCR; TCRdb holds only in-frame clones, not every one. The table shows around 200,000 clones, with about 86% occurring only once. Sample: peripheral blood. The receptors were sampled from a man between 25 and 39 years old with active or convalescent COVID-19.

The CDR3 DNA is TGTGCCAGCAGCTTGGGTGGGAGGGACGCCTACGAGCAGTACTTC. This gives the protein CASSLGGRDAYEQYF. The gene calls are TRBV5-4 and TRBJ2-7, with 7 positions matching TRBD2. Germline lookup yields CDR1 SGHNT and CDR2 YYREEE (reference sequence). This CDR3 is built from 15 residues. Unmatched junction bases numbered 5, after V lost 0 bases and J lost 2 bases.

This rearrangement joins TRBV7-6 to TRBJ2-1, with 9 bases aligning to TRBD1. The V gene's germline CDR1 is SGHVS and CDR2 FNYEAQ. Trimming at V came to 7 bases and at J to 4 bases, leaving 11 bases not matched to a gene. CDR3 size: 16 residues. The CDR3 here is CASTVLGTGSYNEQFF. The CDR3 DNA is TGTGCCAGCACCGTACTGGGGACAGGGTCTTACAATGAGCAGTTCTTC.